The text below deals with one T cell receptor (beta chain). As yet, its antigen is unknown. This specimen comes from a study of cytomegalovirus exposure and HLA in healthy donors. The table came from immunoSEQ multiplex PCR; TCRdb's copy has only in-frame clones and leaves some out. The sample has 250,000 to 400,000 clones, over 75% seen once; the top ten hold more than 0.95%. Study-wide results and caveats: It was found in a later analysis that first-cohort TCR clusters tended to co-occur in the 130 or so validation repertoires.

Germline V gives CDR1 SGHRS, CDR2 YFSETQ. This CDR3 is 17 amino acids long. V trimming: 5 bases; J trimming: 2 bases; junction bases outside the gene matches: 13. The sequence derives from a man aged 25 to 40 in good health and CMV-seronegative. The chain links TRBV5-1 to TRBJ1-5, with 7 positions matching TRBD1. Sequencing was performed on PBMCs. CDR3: CASRKETGIIRNQPQHF. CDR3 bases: TGCGCCAGCAGGAAGGAGACAGGGATTATCCGCAATCAGCCCCAGCATTTT.